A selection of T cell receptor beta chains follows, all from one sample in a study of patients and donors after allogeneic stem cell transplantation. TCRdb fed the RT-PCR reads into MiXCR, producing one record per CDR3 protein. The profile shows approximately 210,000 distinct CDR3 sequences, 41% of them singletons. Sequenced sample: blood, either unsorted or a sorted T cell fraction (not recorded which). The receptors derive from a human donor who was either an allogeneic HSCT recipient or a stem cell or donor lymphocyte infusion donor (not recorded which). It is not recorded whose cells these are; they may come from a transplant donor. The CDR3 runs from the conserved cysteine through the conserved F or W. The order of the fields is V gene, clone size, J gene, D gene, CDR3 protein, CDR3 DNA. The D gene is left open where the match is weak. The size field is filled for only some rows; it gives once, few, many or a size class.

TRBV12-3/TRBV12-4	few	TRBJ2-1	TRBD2	CASSVAGGPNEQFF	TGTGCCAGCAGCGTAGCGGGAGGGCCGAATGAGCAGTTCTTC
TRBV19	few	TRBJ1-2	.	CASSMDVSNYGYTF	TGTGCCAGTAGTATGGATGTCTCTAACTATGGCTACACCTTC
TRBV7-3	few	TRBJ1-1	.	CASSPLGGDLKAEAFF	TGTGCCAGCAGCCCCCTAGGAGGGGATCTTAAGGCTGAAGCTTTCTTT
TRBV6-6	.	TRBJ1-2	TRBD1	CASSQPGQGALGYTF	TGTGCCAGCAGTCAGCCGGGACAGGGGGCGCTTGGCTACACCTTC
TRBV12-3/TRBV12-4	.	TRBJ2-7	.	CASSLKYEQYF	TGTGCCAGCAGCCTGAAGTACGAGCAGTACTTC
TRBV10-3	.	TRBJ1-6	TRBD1	CAISEGQANSPLHF	TGTGCCATCAGCGAGGGACAGGCGAATTCACCCCTCCACTTT
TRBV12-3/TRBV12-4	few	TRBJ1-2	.	CASTSRGAHGYTF	TGTGCCAGCACTAGTCGGGGTGCCCATGGCTACACCTTC
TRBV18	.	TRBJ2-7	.	CASSPGSSYEQYF	TGTGCCAGCTCGCCCGGCAGTAGCTACGAGCAGTACTTC
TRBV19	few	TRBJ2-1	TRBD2	CASSPRLAGGGNEQFF	TGTGCCAGTAGTCCGAGACTAGCGGGAGGAGGAAATGAGCAGTTCTTC
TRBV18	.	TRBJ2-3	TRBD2	CASSPPGGQRGTDTQYF	TGTGCCAGCTCACCACCGGGAGGGCAGCGGGGCACAGATACGCAGTATTTT
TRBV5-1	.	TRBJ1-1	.	CASSLFRGDTEAFF	TGCGCCAGCAGCTTATTCAGGGGCGACACTGAAGCTTTCTTT
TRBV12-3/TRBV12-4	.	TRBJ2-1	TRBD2	CASIQTRTSGEQFF	TGTGCCAGCATCCAAACCAGGACTAGCGGGGAGCAGTTCTTC
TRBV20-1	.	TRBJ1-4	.	CSARVGTSTNEKLFF	TGCAGTGCTAGAGTTGGGACCTCAACTAATGAAAAACTGTTTTTT